Each of the 29 T cell receptor beta chains below was sequenced from the same sample in a study of glioma-infiltrating T cells after dendritic cell vaccination. Some clones are missing from TCRdb's copy, which holds only in-frame ones; the method was immunoSEQ multiplex PCR. The sample shows about 95,000 clones, approximately 87% of them seen only once. This sample comprised blood, obtained before dendritic cell vaccination. These receptors were obtained from a human donor with glioblastoma.

The chain has TRBV2 and TRBJ1-6, with a weak D call TRBD1 (5 bases). There are 19 residues in the CDR3. Germline lookup yields CDR1 SNHLY and CDR2 FYNNEI. Deletions cut 7 bases from V and 0 bases from J, with 22 bases between. The CDR3 DNA reads as TGTGCCAGCATCTCCTTCCCGGGGGATAAGGGCTCCTATAATTCACCCCTCCACTTT. Residues: CASISFPGDKGSYNSPLHF.

This chain links TRBV7-9 with TRBJ1-5; D unclear. This CDR3 contains 15 residues. The V end was cut by 2 bases, the J end by 12 bases, with 20 bases between. Germline V gene data show CDR1 as SEHNR and CDR2 as FQNEAQ (reference sequence). Written as DNA, the CDR3 is TGTGCCAGCAGCTTATCCGGTCCGGTCCTCTCGGGCCAGCATTTT. Translation: CASSLSGPVLSGQHF.

This chain connects TRBV29-1 to TRBJ1-1; D ambiguous. V was trimmed by 4 bases and J by 4 bases, leaving 10 bases between them. Germline V gives CDR1 SQVTM, CDR2 ANQGSEA. There are 12 residues in the CDR3. The CDR3 is CSVVREFTEAFF. Here the CDR3 DNA reads TGCAGCGTTGTAAGGGAGTTCACTGAAGCTTTCTTT.

V usage is TRBV5-1 and J usage is TRBJ2-5; D unresolved. V was cut by 4 bases and J by 1 base, with 8 bases left in between. CDR1 is SGHRS and CDR2 is YFSETQ in the germline V gene. This CDR3 has 13 amino acids. Written as DNA, the CDR3 is TGCGCCAGCAGCGCAAGCGTCCAAGAGACCCAGTACTTC. It is translated as CASSASVQETQYF.

The chain couples TRBV25-1 to TRBJ2-3; possible D gene TRBD1, 6 bases. Deletions cut 8 bases from V and 1 base from J, with 10 bases between. The CDR3 sequence is 13 residues long. The germline V gene has CDR1 MGHDK and CDR2 SYGVNS. The CDR3 is CASGTGRTDTQYF. DNA of the CDR3: TGTGCCAGCGGAACAGGGCGCACAGATACGCAGTATTTT.

The chain couples TRBV29-1 to TRBJ1-5, with TRBD1 matching over 12 bases. V trimming: 6 bases; J trimming: 5 bases; junction bases outside the gene matches: 2. The CDR3 extends over 13 amino acids. The germline V gene has CDR1 SQVTM and CDR2 ANQGSEA. The CDR3 loop is CSVGTGGDQPQHF. In DNA form, the CDR3 reads TGCAGCGTGGGGACAGGGGGCGATCAGCCCCAGCATTTT.

The CDR3 loop is CASSQTAGGYNEQFF. The CDR3 DNA is TGCGCCAGCAGCCAGACGGCGGGAGGGTACAATGAGCAGTTCTTC. The chain carries TRBV4-3 and TRBJ2-1; 9 bases line up with TRBD2. J was trimmed by 4 bases and V by 3 bases; bases with no gene match: 4. The length of the CDR3 is 15 residues. Germline assignment: CDR1 LGHNA and CDR2 YSLEER.

The rearrangement links TRBV7-6 to TRBJ2-1; D gene uncertain. Deletions cut 2 bases from V and 6 bases from J, with 8 bases between. This CDR3 region has 13 residues. Germline CDR1 and CDR2: SGHVS and FNYEAQ. This CDR3 is CASSLPQSNEQFF. CDR3 coding DNA: TGTGCCAGCAGCTTACCCCAGTCCAATGAGCAGTTCTTC. Drawing the rest from reference TRBV7-6 and TRBJ2-1, the complete variable domain is GAGVSQSPRYKVTKRGQDVALRCDPISGHVSLYWYRQALGQGPEFLTYFNYEAQQDKSGLPNDRFSAERPEGSISTLTIQRTEQRDSAMYRCASSLPQSNEQFFGPGTRLTVL.

The V call is TRBV9, the J call TRBJ1-2; D possibly corresponds to TRBD1 (5 bases). This CDR3 is 13 amino acids long. The germline gives CDR1 SGDLS, CDR2 YYNGEE. With 0 bases removed from V and 10 bases from J, the gap between germline ends came to 13 bases. The CDR3 nucleotides are TGTGCCAGCAGCGTAGTAAGGGGCCGAGACTACACCTTC. Translating gives CASSVVRGRDYTF.

This rearrangement joins TRBV2 to TRBJ2-1; maybe TRBD2 (7 bases). The CDR3 is 15 residues long. Between the trimmed V and J ends, which lost 6 bases and 1 base, there was a span of 13 bases. Germline CDR1 reads SNHLY; CDR2 reads FYNNEI. The CDR3 DNA sequence: TGTGCCAGCAGGGGGGGCGGGAGTTCCTACAATGAGCAGTTCTTC. Residues: CASRGGGSSYNEQFF.

The chain combines TRBV6-5 with TRBJ1-1, with 8 bases identical to TRBD1. V dropped 7 bases and J dropped 6; count of bases not matched to a gene: 10. Germline assignment: CDR1 MNHEY and CDR2 SVGAGI. This CDR3 is 14 amino acids long. The DNA for the CDR3 is TGTGCCAGCACCGGATACAGGGGGGGCGCTGAAGCTTTCTTT. This encodes CASTGYRGGAEAFF.

The chain carries TRBV12-5 and TRBJ2-7, with 7 bases lining up with TRBD1. The germline CDR1 and CDR2 sequences are LGHNT and FRNRAP. This CDR3 spans 18 amino acids. V lost 2 bases to trimming and J lost 2 bases; unmatched junction nucleotides: 15. The CDR3 region has the DNA TGTGCTAGTGGTTTGCTCCGGACAGGCCCCCTAGTCCCCTACGAGCAGTACTTC. Protein product: CASGLLRTGPLVPYEQYF.

The V gene is TRBV27, the J gene TRBJ1-5; TRBD1 matches 7 bases. From germline, CDR1 is MNHEY and CDR2 SMNVEV (reference sequence). Trimming removed 5 bases from V and 7 bases from J; junction bases left unmatched: 5. This CDR3 spans 13 amino acids. This chain's CDR3 is CASSPWDSQPQHF. CDR3 DNA: TGTGCCAGCAGTCCCTGGGACAGCCAGCCCCAGCATTTT.

V and J are TRBV6-6 and TRBJ1-2, with TRBD1 matching 11 bases. Germline V lookup: CDR1 MNHNY, CDR2 SVGAGI (reference sequence). Unmatched junction bases numbered 0, after V lost 2 bases and J lost 4 bases. The CDR3 length is 14 residues. The CDR3 DNA reads as TGTGCCAGCAGTTACGGGACAGGGGGCTATGGCTACACCTTC. It translates to CASSYGTGGYGYTF.

This clone has a single count. This chain links TRBV19 with TRBJ1-1, with a possible D match to TRBD1 (5 bases). With 3 bases removed from V and 1 base from J, the gap between germline ends came to 12 bases. The CDR3 sequence is 15 residues long. Germline values: CDR1 LNHDA, CDR2 SQIVND (reference sequence). CDR3 region: CASSIAAGKNTEAFF. The DNA for the CDR3 is TGTGCCAGTAGTATTGCGGCAGGGAAGAACACTGAAGCTTTCTTT.

The rearrangement uses TRBV9 and TRBJ1-3; TRBD1 agrees at 8 bases. Trimming at V came to 3 bases and at J to 0 bases, leaving 2 bases not matched to a gene. Germline assignment: CDR1 SGDLS and CDR2 YYNGEE. CDR3 length: 15 amino acids. CDR3: CASSEGTGSGNTIYF. The CDR3 region has the DNA TGTGCCAGCAGCGAGGGGACAGGCTCTGGAAACACCATATATTTT.

The CDR3 coding sequence is TGTGCCAGCAGCTTAGCGACATCTGGTAACTATGGCTACACCTTC. Encoded protein: CASSLATSGNYGYTF. J is TRBJ1-2 and V is TRBV7-2; D is unclear. The ends were cut back, 0 bases at V and 1 base at J, with 9 bases in the middle. CDR3 length: 15 amino acids. In germline, CDR1 is SGHTA, CDR2 FQGNSA. The full variable domain, in which reference TRBV7-2 and TRBJ1-2 provide the parts outside the CDR3, is GAGVSQSPSNKVTEKGKDVELRCDPISGHTALYWYRQSLGQGLEFLIYFQGNSAPDKSGLPSDRFSAERTGGSVSTLTIQRTQQEDSAVYLCASSLATSGNYGYTFGSGTRLTVV.

The chain uses TRBV2 and TRBJ1-1; D is undetermined. V dropped 6 bases and J dropped 1 base, with 12 bases sitting between them. CDR1 is SNHLY and CDR2 is FYNNEI in the germline V gene. This CDR3 contains 14 residues. The CDR3: CASSGSYRNTEAFF. The CDR3 DNA sequence: TGTGCCAGCAGCGGGAGTTACCGGAACACTGAAGCTTTCTTT.

The chain links TRBV5-3 to TRBJ1-2; D unresolved. TRBV5-3 is designated an ORF whose function remains uncertain. The CDR3 loop spans 16 amino acids. V was cut by 6 bases and J by 4 bases, with 22 bases left in between. The CDR3 is CARKKSRVILFYGYTF. CDR3 coding DNA: TGTGCCAGAAAAAAGTCTAGAGTCATACTATTCTATGGCTACACCTTC.

The rearrangement joins TRBV7-8 to TRBJ2-5; 8 bases are a match to TRBD2. The tail of the sequence fits TRBJ2-7 better, so the J call may be wrong. CDR1 is SGHVS and CDR2 is FQNEAQ in the germline V gene. The CDR3 runs to 15 residues. The CDR3 DNA sequence: TGTGCCAGCAGCTTAGGTAGCGGGGATACCTACGAGCAGTACTTC. Amino acids: CASSLGSGDTYEQYF.

The chain employs TRBV7-9 and TRBJ2-7; possible D gene TRBD2, 6 bases. CDR1 is SEHNR and CDR2 is FQNEAQ in the germline V gene (reference sequence). The CDR3 runs 14 residues. V was cut by 3 bases and J by 6 bases, with 15 bases left in between. CDR3 nucleotide sequence: TGTGCCAGCAGCTTCCTTGGGGTGGGGGGCGAGCAGTACTTC. As protein: CASSFLGVGGEQYF.

J is TRBJ2-7 and V is TRBV2; TRBD2 aligns across 7 bases. With 6 bases clipped from V and 0 bases from J, the junction kept 8 bases outside the gene matches. This CDR3 comprises 15 residues. Per the germline V gene, CDR1 is SNHLY and CDR2 is FYNNEI. The CDR3 sequence is CASRELALSSYEQYF. CDR3 DNA: TGTGCCAGCAGAGAACTAGCGTTGAGCTCCTACGAGCAGTACTTC.

This chain links TRBV19 with TRBJ2-1, with a weak D call TRBD2 (7 bases). Germline V gene data show CDR1 as LNHDA and CDR2 as SQIVND (reference sequence). The CDR3 loop spans 17 amino acids. Trimming removed 1 base at V and 0 bases at J, with 13 bases between. CDR3 coding DNA: TGTGCCAGTAGTATAGTGTGGGGGGGGCCCTCCTACAATGAGCAGTTCTTC. Translating it yields CASSIVWGGPSYNEQFF.

This clone was seen more than once but under ten times. The chain recombines TRBV7-9 with TRBJ1-1; the D gene is possibly TRBD1 (6 bases). The CDR3 loop spans 14 amino acids. V lost 4 bases, J lost 4 bases, and 13 bases lay in between. CDR1 is SEHNR, CDR2 FQNEAQ, per germline (reference sequence). CDR3 nucleotide sequence: TGTGCCAGCAGCTCACAGGGAGAAGTCACTGAAGCTTTCTTT. It codes for CASSSQGEVTEAFF.

The chain joins TRBV5-1 to TRBJ2-5, with TRBD1 matching over 7 bases. The DNA end is more similar to TRBJ2-7, so the J call may be wrong. CDR3 size: 14 residues. Germline CDR1 is SGHRS and CDR2 is YFSETQ. The CDR3 spells CASSRDSSSYEQYF. The CDR3 nucleotides read TGCGCCAGCAGCCGGGACAGCAGCTCCTACGAGCAGTACTTC.

The genes are TRBV2 and TRBJ2-7; D possibly corresponds to TRBD2 (5 bases). V lost 6 bases, J lost 4 bases, and 19 bases lay in between. The CDR3 consists of 15 residues. Germline CDR1 SNHLY, CDR2 FYNNEI. CDR3 in amino acids: CASRTGGGLIYEQYF. The CDR3 DNA follows: TGTGCCAGCAGGACGGGTGGCGGACTTATATACGAGCAGTACTTC. The full variable domain, with the rest looked up from reference TRBV2 and TRBJ2-7, is EPEVTQTPSHQVTQMGQEVILRCVPISNHLYFYWYRQILGQKVEFLVSFYNNEISEKSEIFDDQFSVERPDGSNFTLKIRSTKLEDSAMYFCASRTGGGLIYEQYFGPGTRLTVT.

The chain employs TRBV7-2 and TRBJ1-2, with 7 bases identical to TRBD1. The trim removed 6 bases at V and 5 bases at J, leaving 9 bases unmatched. CDR3 size: 14 residues. Looked up from germline, CDR1 is SGHTA and CDR2 is FQGNSA. CDR3 region: CASRVGRGTYGYTF. The CDR3 DNA reads as TGTGCCAGCAGAGTGGGCAGGGGGACTTATGGCTACACCTTC.

The chain carries TRBV15 and TRBJ1-2, with a tentative D call TRBD1 (6 bases). CDR3 length: 13 residues. Germline V gene lookup returns CDR1 LNHNV and CDR2 YYDKDF (reference sequence). The ends were cut back, 11 bases at V and 8 bases at J, with 21 bases in the middle. CDR3 nucleotides: TGTGCCGTCCAGAAGGGGGGGGGTTACGGCTACACCTTC. Protein sequence: CAVQKGGGYGYTF.

The chain carries TRBV6-1 and TRBJ2-7; 10 nucleotides agree with TRBD2. CDR3 size: 12 residues. The germline V gene encodes CDR1 MNHNS and CDR2 SASEGT. DNA of the CDR3: TGTGCCAGCGGCGCAAGCCTCCTAGCGGGAGTAGTC. Protein sequence: CASGASLLAGVV.